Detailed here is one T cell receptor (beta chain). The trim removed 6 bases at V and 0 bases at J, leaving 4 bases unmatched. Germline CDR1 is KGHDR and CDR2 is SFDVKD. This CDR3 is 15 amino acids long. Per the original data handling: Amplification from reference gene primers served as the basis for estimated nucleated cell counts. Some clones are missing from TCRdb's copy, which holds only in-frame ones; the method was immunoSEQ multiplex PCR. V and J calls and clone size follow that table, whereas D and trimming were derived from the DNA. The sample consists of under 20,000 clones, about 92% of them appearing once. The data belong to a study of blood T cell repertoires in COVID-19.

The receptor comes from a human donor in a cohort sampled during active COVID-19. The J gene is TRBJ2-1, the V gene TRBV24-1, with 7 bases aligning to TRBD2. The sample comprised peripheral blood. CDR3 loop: CATSSAGSSYNEQFF. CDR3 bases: TGTGCCACCAGTTCAGCGGGAAGCTCCTACAATGAGCAGTTCTTC.